The 24 T cell receptor beta chains listed next were all sequenced from one sample in a study of CD8+ T cells in alopecia areata listed by TCRdb under 2018. The receptor library was made with the immunoSEQ multiplex PCR assay. To provide template for TCR sequencing, every sample had RNA extracted and reverse transcribed into cDNA. TCRdb took this table from immuneACCESS and kept in-frame rearrangements with V and J called. Such tables lack part of the clones; where checked against another copy, unresolved V genes explain under half of the gap, and the rest is unexplained. Recorded for this sample are roughly 200,000 clones; roughly three fifths of them occurred a single time. Nearly 5% of the sample is in the top ten clones. Sequencing used CD8+ T cells sorted from blood. The receptors shown here come from a human donor in good health.

A few counts support this clone. The V call is TRBV18, the J call TRBJ2-6, with a possible D match to TRBD1 (6 bases). Germline V lookup: CDR1 KGHSH, CDR2 LQKENI. Trimming stripped 3 bases from V and 0 bases from J, with 15 bases between. The CDR3 totals 18 residues. The CDR3 reads CASSPTSGVNSGANVLTF. The CDR3 DNA reads TGTGCCAGCTCACCGACATCAGGGGTAAACTCTGGGGCCAACGTCCTGACTTTC. The full variable domain, rest sourced from reference TRBV18 and TRBJ2-6, is NAGVMQNPRHLVRRRGQEARLRCSPMKGHSHVYWYRQLPEEGLKFMVYLQKENIIDESGMPKERFSAEFPKEGPSILRIQQVVRGDSAAYFCASSPTSGVNSGANVLTFGAGSRLTVL.

The V and J genes are TRBV4-1 and TRBJ2-7; 8 nucleotides match TRBD1. Germline CDR1 and CDR2: MGHRA and YSYEKL. This CDR3 region has 18 residues. V gave up 0 bases and J gave up 4 bases; unmatched junction bases: 14. CDR3 sequence reads: CASSQDAPGQATGYEQYF. As DNA, the CDR3 is TGCGCCAGCAGCCAAGATGCCCCGGGACAGGCGACAGGTTACGAGCAGTACTTC.

The chain has TRBV25-1 and TRBJ1-1; maybe TRBD1 (5 bases). CDR3 length equals 15 residues. Trimming removed 6 bases at V and 8 bases at J, with 22 bases between. Germline V CDR1 and CDR2: MGHDK, SYGVNS. The chain's CDR3 is CASSGGGAGPLEAFF. CDR3 DNA sequence: TGTGCCAGCAGCGGAGGAGGGGCGGGCCCACTCGAAGCTTTCTTT.

The rearrangement uses TRBV29-1 and TRBJ2-7, with 10 positions matching TRBD1. The ends lost 7 bases at V and 5 bases at J; junction bases unmatched: 8. Germline loops: CDR1 SQVTM, CDR2 ANQGSEA. CDR3 size: 13 residues. CDR3 in DNA: TGCAGCGCCAGCCGCGGGACAGGGGACGAGCAGTACTTC. Translated, it gives CSASRGTGDEQYF.

The chain couples TRBV2 to TRBJ2-7; TRBD1 is a possible D gene (6 bases). V was pared by 4 bases and J by 3 bases, with 7 bases between. This CDR3 region has 12 residues. Germline lookup yields CDR1 SNHLY and CDR2 FYNNEI. This CDR3 is CASSARGYEQYF. The CDR3 bases are TGTGCCAGCAGTGCCAGGGGCTACGAGCAGTACTTC.

The V gene is TRBV12-5, the J gene TRBJ2-1; 10 positions match TRBD2. Germline lookup yields CDR1 LGHNT and CDR2 FRNRAP. Trimming removed 4 bases from V and 6 bases from J; junction bases left unmatched: 12. The CDR3 covers 17 residues. In nucleotides, the CDR3 is TGTGCTAGTGGTTCGGCTAGCGGGGGCCGGACCTTCAATGAGCAGTTCTTC. This codes for CASGSASGGRTFNEQFF.

The V gene is TRBV15, the J gene TRBJ2-5; no firm D call. V was clipped by 0 bases and J by 5 bases, with 7 bases between them. The length of the CDR3 is 13 residues. Germline-derived CDR1 and CDR2 are LNHNV and YYDKDF (reference sequence). CDR3 in amino acids: CATSRDLLETQYF. The DNA for the CDR3 is TGTGCCACCAGCAGAGATCTTTTGGAGACCCAGTACTTC. Looking up the rest from reference TRBV15 and TRBJ2-5 gives the full variable domain: DAMVIQNPRYQVTQFGKPVTLSCSQTLNHNVMYWYQQKSSQAPKLLFHYYDKDFNNEADTPDNFQSRRPNTSFCFLDIRSPGLGDTAMYLCATSRDLLETQYFGPGTRLLVL.

The rearrangement joins TRBV5-6 to TRBJ2-1; tentatively, D is TRBD1 or TRBD2 (5 bases each). This CDR3 spans 15 amino acids. Germline assignment: CDR1 SGHDT and CDR2 YYEEEE. The V end was cut by 1 base, the J end by 4 bases, with 12 bases between. DNA of the CDR3: TGTGCCAGCAGCTTGTGGGACCGCAGGTACAATGAGCAGTTCTTC. It encodes CASSLWDRRYNEQFF.

The chain uses TRBV25-1 and TRBJ1-2; D is unresolved. Germline V gives CDR1 MGHDK, CDR2 SYGVNS. Trimming removed 4 bases from V and 3 bases from J, with 9 bases in between. This CDR3 contains 13 residues. The CDR3 DNA sequence: TGTGCCAGCAGTGCCAGTCGCTACTATGGCTACACCTTC. Its protein product is CASSASRYYGYTF.

The gene calls are TRBV20-1 and TRBJ2-3; possibly TRBD1 or TRBD2 for D (5 bases each). Trimming took 7 bases from V and 6 from J, leaving 8 bases between them. The CDR3 is 10 residues long. Germline V lookup: CDR1 DFQATT, CDR2 SNEGSKA (reference sequence). CDR3 bases: TGCAGTGGGGGCGGGGATACGCAGTATTTT. Amino acid sequence: CSGGGDTQYF.

This clone was counted between two and nine times. This chain's CDR3 is CSVDGTSGGATSTDTQYF. The CDR3 DNA reads as TGCAGCGTTGACGGGACTAGCGGGGGGGCTACTAGCACAGATACGCAGTATTTT. The chain uses TRBV29-1 and TRBJ2-3, with 16 positions matching TRBD2. The CDR3 is 18 residues long. Germline lookup yields CDR1 SQVTM and CDR2 ANQGSEA. V trimming: 3 bases; J trimming: 0 bases; junction bases outside the gene matches: 6.

The J gene is TRBJ1-1, the V gene TRBV5-1, with a tentative D call TRBD1 (5 bases). V lost 5 bases to trimming and J lost 3 bases, with 17 bases between them. The CDR3 contains 15 residues. Germline CDR1 is SGHRS and CDR2 is YFSETQ. The CDR3 nucleotides are TGCGCCAGCAGTTTTGGTCCAGGGTCCGACACTGAAGCTTTCTTT. It specifies CASSFGPGSDTEAFF.

The sample holds a few counts of this clone. The chain links TRBV23-1 to TRBJ2-5; D assignment may be TRBD1 or TRBD2 (5 bases each). TRBV23-1 is annotated as an ORF whose role is uncertain. The V end lost 0 bases, the J end lost 4 bases, and 15 bases lay between the germline ends. CDR3 length equals 16 residues. CDR3: CASSQSETERVETQYF. The CDR3 coding sequence is TGCGCCAGCAGTCAATCCGAGACAGAGAGGGTAGAGACCCAGTACTTC.

CDR3 region: CSVEGETGRFEQYF. CDR3 nucleotide sequence: TGCAGCGTTGAAGGAGAGACAGGGCGGTTCGAGCAGTACTTC. The rearrangement links TRBV29-1 to TRBJ2-7; 7 bases line up with TRBD1. The CDR3 totals 14 residues. V gave up 1 base and J gave up 6 bases; unmatched junction bases: 9. CDR1 and CDR2 from the germline V gene are SQVTM and ANQGSEA.

The J gene is TRBJ2-1, the V gene TRBV7-9; D is undetermined. The CDR3 totals 12 residues. Germline V gene data show CDR1 as SEHNR and CDR2 as FQNEAQ (reference sequence). The V end was cut by 5 bases, the J end by 7 bases, with 9 bases between. The chain's CDR3 is CASSTTSNEQFF. Written as DNA, the CDR3 is TGTGCCAGCAGCACGACCAGTAATGAGCAGTTCTTC.

This rearrangement joins TRBV29-1 to TRBJ1-6, with TRBD1 identical over 11 bases. The CDR3 length is 14 residues. V trimming: 7 bases; J trimming: 9 bases; junction bases outside the gene matches: 8. CDR1 SQVTM and CDR2 ANQGSEA come from the germline V gene. CDR3 in DNA: TGCAGCGCTGAGGACAGGGGGCTGATTTCACCCCTCCACTTT. It translates to CSAEDRGLISPLHF.

The chain employs TRBV13 and TRBJ2-5; D not resolved. Germline V lookup: CDR1 PRHDT, CDR2 FYEKMQ (reference sequence). This CDR3 is built from 11 residues. V shed 5 bases and J shed 1 base, with 2 bases lying between them. The CDR3 protein is CASSVQETQYF. The DNA for the CDR3 is TGTGCCAGCAGCGTCCAAGAGACCCAGTACTTC.

This clone was seen more than once but under ten times. The rearrangement links TRBV5-1 to TRBJ1-3; D is perhaps TRBD1 (5 bases). Per the germline V gene, CDR1 is SGHRS and CDR2 is YFSETQ. V was shortened by 2 bases and J by 0 bases, with 9 bases between the two germline ends. The CDR3 has 15 residues. The DNA of the CDR3 is TGCGCCAGCAGCTTACGGGGGACCTCTGGAAACACCATATATTTT. It specifies CASSLRGTSGNTIYF.

The rearrangement uses TRBV29-1 and TRBJ1-2; D unclear. V lost 6 bases to trimming and J lost 1 base, with 6 bases between them. Germline lookup yields CDR1 SQVTM and CDR2 ANQGSEA. The CDR3 has 11 residues. The DNA of the CDR3 is TGCAGCGTCGGACTTAACTATGGCTACACCTTC. Translating gives CSVGLNYGYTF. Drawing the rest from reference TRBV29-1 and TRBJ1-2, the complete variable domain is SAVISQKPSRDICQRGTSLTIQCQVDSQVTMMFWYRQQPGQSLTLIATANQGSEATYESGFVIDKFPISRPNLTFSTLTVSNMSPEDSSIYLCSVGLNYGYTFGSGTRLTVV.

V is TRBV11-2 and J is TRBJ2-5, with D possibly TRBD1 on 6 matching bases. V lost 5 bases to trimming and J lost 6 bases, with 16 bases between them. Germline loops: CDR1 SGHAT, CDR2 FQNNGV. The CDR3 runs 14 residues. The CDR3 here is CASSPGAGVKTQYF. Here the CDR3 DNA reads TGTGCCAGCAGCCCCGGGGCAGGGGTAAAGACCCAGTACTTC.

V and J are TRBV27 and TRBJ2-3, with a tentative D call TRBD2 (5 bases). This CDR3 comprises 13 residues. Looked up from germline, CDR1 is MNHEY and CDR2 is SMNVEV (reference sequence). V was pared by 5 bases and J by 0 bases, with 6 bases between. The CDR3 here is CASSPGSTDTQYF. The CDR3 nucleotides read TGTGCCAGCAGTCCGGGAAGCACAGATACGCAGTATTTT.

This clone was counted at least ten times. The chain recombines TRBV9 with TRBJ2-1, with 10 bases identical to TRBD2. The V gene's germline CDR1 is SGDLS and CDR2 YYNGEE. CDR3 length equals 20 residues. The V gene end was trimmed by 4 bases and the J gene end by 5 bases; junction bases not matched to a gene: 21. The CDR3 DNA is TGTGCCAGCAGCCCCCTAATTGGGGCCGGACTAGCGGCCAGTCACAATGAGCAGTTCTTC. It specifies CASSPLIGAGLAASHNEQFF.

The chain uses TRBV20-1 and TRBJ2-3; TRBD2 might be the D (6 bases). Germline assignment: CDR1 DFQATT and CDR2 SNEGSKA (reference sequence). The germline V and J ends were trimmed by 5 bases and 6 bases, with 9 bases remaining between them. The CDR3 loop spans 11 amino acids. In DNA, the CDR3 is TGCAGTGCTCTTAGCGGTGATACGCAGTATTTT. Translating it yields CSALSGDTQYF.

The J gene is TRBJ1-6, the V gene TRBV5-6; maybe TRBD1 (6 bases). The CDR3 contains 16 residues. Germline V gene lookup returns CDR1 SGHDT and CDR2 YYEEEE. V shed 2 bases and J shed 3 bases, with 12 bases lying between them. The CDR3 protein is CASSFKGVDYNSPLHF. The CDR3 nucleotides are TGTGCCAGCAGCTTCAAGGGGGTGGACTATAATTCACCCCTCCACTTT.